Presented here are 21 T cell receptor beta chains from one specimen sequenced in a study of blood T cells in healthy people across ages. A second PCR, run for about 6 to 12 cycles, used a sample-barcoded 5' primer plus a J-beta primer mix. Using its own MiXCR run on the 5' RACE reads, TCRdb lists one record per CDR3 protein. Of around 1,900,000 distinct CDR3 sequences in the sample, about two fifths are singletons; the top ten hold 23%. Input material: blood. The source is a human donor in good health.

The CDR3 spells CASSVGQGLNSPLHF. In nucleotides, the CDR3 is TGTGCCAGCAGCGTGGGACAGGGTCTCAATTCACCCCTCCACTTT. The genes are TRBV2 and TRBJ1-6; 9 bases map to TRBD1. The trim removed 6 bases at V and 7 bases at J, leaving 7 bases unmatched. Germline V CDR1 and CDR2: SNHLY, FYNNEI. The CDR3 covers 15 residues. Together with reference TRBV2 and TRBJ1-6, the CDR3 gives the full variable domain: EPEVTQTPSHQVTQMGQEVILRCVPISNHLYFYWYRQILGQKVEFLVSFYNNEISEKSEIFDDQFSVERPDGSNFTLKIRSTKLEDSAMYFCASSVGQGLNSPLHFGNGTRLTVT.

This clonotype has a handful of counts. The chain couples TRBV12-3 or TRBV12-4 to TRBJ2-3; 7 bases match TRBD2. The length of the CDR3 is 14 residues. V was pared by 5 bases and J by 8 bases, with 10 bases of the junction left unmatched. CDR3 loop: CASSSGASTGTQYF. For the CDR3, the DNA is TGTGCCAGCAGTAGCGGGGCGAGCACCGGTACGCAGTATTTT.

This chain connects TRBV30 to TRBJ1-2; 8 positions match TRBD1. The CDR3 covers 13 residues. Germline V gene sequence: CDR1 GTSNPN, CDR2 SVGIG (reference sequence). Trimming removed 3 bases from V and 4 bases from J; junction bases left unmatched: 4. The CDR3 protein is CAWSPTGGYGYTF. Here the CDR3 DNA reads TGTGCCTGGAGCCCAACAGGGGGCTATGGCTACACCTTC.

A word on this clonotype: A much larger clone sits a single nucleotide away, making a read error possible. The rearrangement links TRBV10-3 to TRBJ2-4; D is perhaps TRBD1 (5 bases). The last part of the DNA fits TRBJ2-7 better; the J call may be wrong. The CDR3 extends over 14 amino acids. CDR1 is ENHRY and CDR2 is SYGVKD in the germline V gene. CDR3 in amino acids: CAISDSMQTYEQYF. The CDR3 bases are TGTGCCATCAGCGACAGTATGCAAACCTACGAGCAGTACTTC.

The chain recombines TRBV7-2 with TRBJ2-2; perhaps TRBD1 as D (6 bases). In germline, CDR1 is SGHTA, CDR2 FQGNSA. The ends were cut back, 7 bases at V and 4 bases at J, with 16 bases in the middle. This CDR3 region has 15 residues. The CDR3, as DNA: TGTGCCAGCAACCAACAGGGAACCCTCACCGGGGAGCTGTTTTTT. Translation: CASNQQGTLTGELFF. The full variable domain, with the rest looked up from reference TRBV7-2 and TRBJ2-2, is GAGVSQSPSNKVTEKGKDVELRCDPISGHTALYWYRQSLGQGLEFLIYFQGNSAPDKSGLPSDRFSAERTGGSVSTLTIQRTQQEDSAVYLCASNQQGTLTGELFFGEGSRLTVL.

The table lists this clonotype with a count of one. The junction and the germline gene differ at one end; a read error may be behind it. The genes are TRBV19 and TRBJ1-5, with a weak D call TRBD1 (5 bases). The germline V gene encodes CDR1 LNHDA and CDR2 SQIVND (reference sequence). This CDR3 contains 16 residues. The CDR3 reads CVSSPGHARGNQPQHF. CDR3 coding DNA: TGTGTCAGTAGTCCCGGACACGCAAGGGGCAATCAGCCCCAGCATTTT. Variable domain in full (rest from reference TRBV19 and TRBJ1-5): DGGITQSPKYLFRKEGQNVTLSCEQNLNHDAMYWYRQDPGQGLRLIYYSQIVNDFQKGDIAEGYSVSREKKESFPLTVTSAQKNPTAFYLCVSSPGHARGNQPQHFGDGTRLSIL.

In regard to this clonotype: One junction end does not reproduce the germline sequence, and a read error may be involved. The J gene is TRBJ1-1, the V gene TRBV2; a possible D gene is TRBD1 (6 bases). This CDR3 has 14 amino acids. Germline loops: CDR1 SNHLY, CDR2 FYNNEI. The CDR3 DNA sequence: TGTGCCAACAGTGTGCGGGGACAGAACACTGAAGCTTTCTTT. It specifies CANSVRGQNTEAFF.

The gene calls are TRBV4-3 and TRBJ2-7; no definite D call. Trimming left V 0 bases short and J 4 bases short, with 13 bases between. The germline V gene encodes CDR1 LGHNA and CDR2 YSLEER. The length of the CDR3 is 15 residues. CDR3 amino acids: CASSQEGSRNYEQYF. In nucleotides, the CDR3 is TGCGCCAGCAGCCAAGAGGGCTCGAGGAATTACGAGCAGTACTTC.

The J gene is TRBJ2-7, the V gene TRBV6-2 or TRBV6-3; the D gene is possibly TRBD1 (6 bases). The V end lost 0 bases, the J end lost 4 bases, and 16 bases lay between the germline ends. The germline V gene has CDR1 MNHEY and CDR2 SVGEGT. This CDR3 region has 16 residues. The CDR3 loop reads CASSYSFVRGYYEQYF. The DNA of the CDR3 is TGTGCCAGCAGTTACTCGTTCGTCAGGGGCTATTACGAGCAGTACTTC.

The V call is TRBV4-1, the J call TRBJ2-7, with D possibly TRBD2 on 5 matching bases. The ends were cut back, 1 base at V and 3 bases at J, with 13 bases in the middle. The germline CDR1 and CDR2 sequences are MGHRA and YSYEKL. The CDR3 has 15 amino acids. CDR3 loop: CASSQAGVPFYEQYF. For the CDR3, the DNA is TGCGCCAGCAGCCAAGCCGGGGTACCTTTCTACGAGCAGTACTTC.

The chain combines TRBV15 with TRBJ2-5, with 7 positions matching TRBD1. The V gene end was trimmed by 0 bases and the J gene end by 4 bases; junction bases not matched to a gene: 11. The CDR3 spans 17 residues. Germline CDR1 and CDR2: LNHNV and YYDKDF (reference sequence). CDR3 sequence reads: CATSRDRRGYRGETQYF. DNA for the CDR3: TGTGCCACCAGCAGAGATCGTAGGGGCTACAGGGGAGAGACCCAGTACTTC.

This clonotype appeared a few times. J is TRBJ1-1 and V is TRBV7-3, with TRBD1 as a possible D gene (5 bases). The germline V gene has CDR1 SGHTA and CDR2 FQGTGA. This CDR3 contains 15 residues. V was pared by 2 bases and J by 4 bases, with 14 bases between. DNA of the CDR3: TGTGCCAGCAGCTTAGGCTGGGGGAGCGGCACTGAAGCTTTCTTT. Residues: CASSLGWGSGTEAFF.

The rearrangement uses TRBV7-2 and TRBJ1-4, with D possibly matching TRBD1 (6 bases). Trimming pared 8 bases from V and 7 bases from J, leaving 17 bases between. Germline loops: CDR1 SGHTA, CDR2 FQGNSA. The CDR3 is made up of 14 amino acids. The CDR3 DNA reads as TGTGCCAGCCGTGTGGGGGGCGAAAGTGAAAAACTGTTTTTT. Its protein is CASRVGGESEKLFF.

This clonotype was counted only a few times. This CDR3 is CASSPPSGVEQFF. The CDR3 nucleotides are TGTGCCAGCAGTCCCCCGTCGGGCGTTGAGCAGTTCTTC. The chain carries TRBV6-2 or TRBV6-3 and TRBJ2-1; D not certain. Germline V gene data show CDR1 as MNHEY and CDR2 as SVGEGT. The CDR3 covers 13 residues. The ends were cut back, 5 bases at V and 9 bases at J, with 14 bases in the middle.

In its sample, this clonotype was seen a few times. The rearrangement uses TRBV6-6 and TRBJ2-3; D ambiguous. Germline values: CDR1 MNHNY, CDR2 SVGAGI (reference sequence). Trimming removed 4 bases from V and 4 bases from J, with 9 bases in between. The CDR3 covers 13 residues. The CDR3 DNA reads TGTGCCAGCAGTTCCCGTCTCTCAGATACGCAGTATTTT. Encoded protein: CASSSRLSDTQYF.

This clonotype was seen a handful of times. This chain joins TRBV10-3 and TRBJ2-7; 12 bases match TRBD2. J gave up 9 bases and V 2 bases, and 2 bases lay outside the gene matches. The CDR3 runs 13 residues. The germline gives CDR1 ENHRY, CDR2 SYGVKD. DNA for the CDR3: TGTGCCATCAGTGAGGAGACTAGCGGGGGGCAGTACTTC. Protein: CAISEETSGGQYF.

The chain couples TRBV20-1 to TRBJ2-7; D may be TRBD2 (6 bases). Germline V gene data show CDR1 as DFQATT and CDR2 as SNEGSKA (reference sequence). This CDR3 comprises 12 residues. The V gene lost 6 bases and the J gene lost 7 bases, with 16 bases spanning the gap. The CDR3 sequence is CSATGGTTEQYF. The CDR3 bases are TGCAGTGCAACTGGAGGGACGACGGAGCAGTACTTC.

Concerning this clonotype itself: Since the CDR3 does not end with the conserved phenylalanine or tryptophan, this likely comes from a read error. The V gene is TRBV6-6, the J gene TRBJ2-3; 8 bases fit TRBD2. CDR1 is MNHNY, CDR2 SVGAGI, per germline (reference sequence). This CDR3 region has 15 residues. The J segment lost 0 bases and the V segment lost 2 bases, leaving 1 base of the junction unmatched. This CDR3 is CASSYKRGSTDTQYL. CDR3 in DNA: TGTGCCAGCAGTTACAAGCGGGGGAGCACAGATACGCAGTATTTG.

In this sample, this clonotype turned up many times. The gene calls are TRBV7-2 and TRBJ2-1, with D tentatively TRBD1 (5 bases). The CDR3 is 12 amino acids. Germline CDR1 is SGHTA and CDR2 is FQGNSA. V lost 1 base and J lost 8, with 6 bases in between. CDR3 in amino acids: CASSLGRDEQFF. In DNA, the CDR3 is TGTGCCAGCAGCTTAGGCAGGGATGAGCAGTTCTTC.

Concerning this clonotype itself: Its ends do not fully match the called genes, so a read error is possible. The chain employs TRBV20-1 and TRBJ2-7; 10 nucleotides align to TRBD2. The CDR3 has 18 residues. In germline, CDR1 is DFQATT, CDR2 SNEGSKA (reference sequence). CDR3 coding DNA: TGCAGTACTAGCCGAGGGCTAGCGGGGGCCTTAAGCTCCTACGAGCAGTACTTC. Translating gives CSTSRGLAGALSSYEQYF.

V gene TRBV7-3 combines with J gene TRBJ2-5; D not certain. The CDR3 has 13 amino acids. Trimming removed 4 bases from V and 5 bases from J, with 11 bases in between. In germline, CDR1 is SGHTA, CDR2 FQGTGA. The CDR3 DNA sequence: TGTGCCAGCAGCTCCCAAAGGTGGGAGACCCAGTACTTC. Protein product: CASSSQRWETQYF.